Each of the 28 T cell receptor beta chains below was sequenced from the same sample in a study of PD-1 blockade in classical Hodgkin lymphoma. Time point meaning: cycle 4 day 1 (C4D1), after five to seven weeks of nivolumab. Every one of the patients relapsed after autologous stem cell transplantation (brentuximab vedotin exposure was variable). Sequencing was performed with immunoSEQ multiplex PCR; in TCRdb, only in-frame clones are kept and a portion is missing. Of under 35,000 clones in the sample, approximately 68% were seen once. The sample consisted of peripheral blood mononuclear cells (PBMCs), taken before the fourth cycle of nivolumab. The receptors were sampled from a human donor with classical Hodgkin lymphoma.

The J gene is TRBJ1-2, the V gene TRBV5-4, with 8 bases lining up with TRBD1. J was trimmed by 8 bases and V by 4 bases; bases with no gene match: 13. Germline-derived CDR1 and CDR2 are SGHNT and YYREEE (reference sequence). The length of the CDR3 is 15 residues. The CDR3 loop is CASSPATGAGKGYTF. In DNA, the CDR3 is TGTGCCAGCAGCCCCGCGACAGGGGCTGGGAAAGGCTACACCTTC.

By sample share, this clone is medium-sized. The rearrangement joins TRBV27 to TRBJ1-4; 7 bases line up with TRBD1. CDR1 and CDR2 (germline): MNHEY, SMNVEV (reference sequence). Losses at the gene ends were 5 bases for V and 5 bases for J; bases not matched to a gene: 5. The CDR3 totals 14 residues. The CDR3: CASSPGQVNEKLFF. As DNA, the CDR3 is TGTGCCAGCAGTCCCGGACAGGTCAATGAAAAACTGTTTTTT.

V is TRBV7-3 and J is TRBJ1-2; 11 nucleotides line up with TRBD1. CDR1 is SGHTA and CDR2 is FQGTGA in the germline V gene. V was clipped by 5 bases and J by 4 bases; unmatched bases: 6. This CDR3 has 15 amino acids. The CDR3, as DNA: TGTGCCAGCAGCGTCTCCGGGACAGGGGGCTATGGCTACACCTTC. Residues: CASSVSGTGGYGYTF.

The rearrangement links TRBV7-8 to TRBJ2-1; 9 nucleotides line up with TRBD2. The CDR3 length is 16 residues. Germline V lookup: CDR1 SGHVS, CDR2 FQNEAQ. Trimming at V came to 5 bases and at J to 8 bases, leaving 13 bases not matched to a gene. The DNA of the CDR3 is TGTGCCAGCAGCCCCCCGTCGGGACTAGCCTTCGATGAGCAGTTCTTC. It is translated as CASSPPSGLAFDEQFF.

The J gene is TRBJ2-2, the V gene TRBV9, with TRBD2 matching over 8 bases. CDR3 length: 17 amino acids. CDR1 is SGDLS and CDR2 is YYNGEE in the germline V gene. V dropped 3 bases and J dropped 1; count of bases not matched to a gene: 8. CDR3 DNA: TGTGCCAGCAGCGGAAACCCGGGACTAGTGAACACCGGGGAGCTGTTTTTT. Its protein product is CASSGNPGLVNTGELFF.

This clone was picked up a small number of times. This chain links TRBV5-1 with TRBJ1-2; the match to TRBD1 covers 7 bases. Trimming at V came to 4 bases and at J to 0 bases, leaving 6 bases not matched to a gene. Germline V lookup: CDR1 SGHRS, CDR2 YFSETQ. The CDR3 covers 15 residues. The CDR3 spells CASSPGQVANYGYTF. For the CDR3, the DNA is TGCGCCAGCAGCCCCGGACAGGTCGCTAACTATGGCTACACCTTC.

J is TRBJ1-2 and V is TRBV28; no clear D. CDR3 length equals 12 residues. Deletions cut 3 bases from V and 6 bases from J, with 8 bases between. The V gene's germline CDR1 is MDHEN and CDR2 SYDVKM. Here the CDR3 reads CASSFRRDGYTF. The CDR3 DNA reads as TGTGCCAGCAGTTTTAGAAGGGATGGCTACACCTTC.

This chain links TRBV11-2 with TRBJ2-7; no clear D gene. The CDR3 extends over 15 amino acids. The germline CDR1 and CDR2 sequences are SGHAT and FQNNGV. V shed 5 bases and J shed 6 bases, with 20 bases lying between them. The CDR3 reads CASSLTTGSDLEQYF. The CDR3 nucleotides are TGTGCCAGCAGCCTCACCACCGGATCTGACCTCGAGCAGTACTTC.

The chain uses TRBV19 and TRBJ1-1; D is unresolved. CDR1 LNHDA and CDR2 SQIVND come from the germline V gene (reference sequence). V lost 4 bases, J lost 0 bases, and 9 bases lay in between. CDR3 length: 14 amino acids. CDR3 DNA sequence: TGTGCCAGTAGTACAACCCGGTTGAACACTGAAGCTTTCTTT. Amino acids: CASSTTRLNTEAFF.

V gene TRBV7-2 combines with J gene TRBJ1-1, with TRBD1 identical over 7 bases. Trimming at V came to 5 bases and at J to 5 bases, leaving 8 bases not matched to a gene. The CDR3 consists of 14 residues. Germline CDR1 and CDR2: SGHTA and FQGNSA. Here the CDR3 DNA reads TGTGCCAGCAGCCTCGACCCAGGGGGAACTGAAGCTTTCTTT. Encoded protein: CASSLDPGGTEAFF.

The rearrangement links TRBV29-1 to TRBJ2-7; D unclear. Germline V gene lookup returns CDR1 SQVTM and CDR2 ANQGSEA. The V and J ends lost 0 bases and 7 bases respectively, with 19 bases between them. The CDR3 spans 15 residues. The chain's CDR3 is CSVEDTAGFYGEQYF. The DNA of the CDR3 is TGCAGCGTTGAAGATACAGCCGGTTTTTATGGGGAGCAGTACTTC.

This chain uses TRBV18 with TRBJ2-7, with TRBD1 identical over 7 bases. With 3 bases clipped from V and 6 bases from J, the junction kept 5 bases outside the gene matches. The CDR3 runs 13 residues. Germline-derived CDR1 and CDR2 are KGHSH and LQKENI. DNA for the CDR3: TGTGCCAGCTCACCCAGGGACAGCGGCGAGCAGTACTTC. Translation: CASSPRDSGEQYF.

The gene calls are TRBV27 and TRBJ2-7, with D possibly matching TRBD1 (5 bases). Per the germline V gene, CDR1 is MNHEY and CDR2 is SMNVEV (reference sequence). The CDR3 runs 14 residues. Trimming left V 4 bases short and J 5 bases short, with 15 bases between. This CDR3 is CASSSASRVNEQYF. The CDR3 DNA is TGTGCCAGCAGTTCAGCAAGCAGGGTCAACGAGCAGTACTTC.

This chain uses TRBV5-4 with TRBJ2-7, with D unresolved. V lost 0 bases, J lost 5 bases, and 6 bases lay in between. This CDR3 is 12 amino acids long. Germline V gene sequence: CDR1 SGHNT, CDR2 YYREEE (reference sequence). The CDR3 region has the DNA TGTGCCAGCAGCTTGGTAGACCACGAGCAGTACTTC. Its protein is CASSLVDHEQYF.

The V gene is TRBV29-1, the J gene TRBJ2-7; TRBD1 might be the D (5 bases). This CDR3 is 13 amino acids long. V was trimmed by 3 bases and J by 1 base, leaving 10 bases between them. CDR1 is SQVTM, CDR2 ANQGSEA, per germline. The CDR3 sequence is CSVEGDRSYEQYF. CDR3 nucleotides: TGCAGCGTTGAGGGTGACAGATCCTACGAGCAGTACTTC.

The chain joins TRBV19 to TRBJ1-1; D ambiguous. V was clipped by 4 bases and J by 11 bases, with 17 bases between them. The CDR3 consists of 13 residues. Germline loops: CDR1 LNHDA, CDR2 SQIVND (reference sequence). The CDR3 loop reads CASSNAAGPSAFF. In DNA form, the CDR3 reads TGTGCCAGTAGTAACGCGGCCGGGCCTTCGGCTTTCTTT.

J is TRBJ2-2 and V is TRBV7-2; D could derive from TRBD1 or TRBD2 (6 bases each). Germline assignment: CDR1 SGHTA and CDR2 FQGNSA. CDR3 size: 16 residues. Trimming took off 3 bases at V and 6 bases at J, with 17 bases between the two ends. CDR3 sequence reads: CASSLSSTGGAGELFF. Written as DNA, the CDR3 is TGTGCCAGCAGCTTGAGCAGCACCGGGGGCGCCGGGGAGCTGTTTTTT.

This chain connects TRBV19 to TRBJ2-7, with D unclear. CDR3 length: 15 amino acids. Germline V gives CDR1 LNHDA, CDR2 SQIVND (reference sequence). V lost 5 bases and J lost 3, with 17 bases in between. The DNA for the CDR3 is TGTGCCAGTAGTCCCGCCTATGGGGTAAACTACGAGCAGTACTTC. Translating it yields CASSPAYGVNYEQYF.

This clone was counted between two and nine times. The chain combines TRBV30 with TRBJ1-5, with 7 bases identical to TRBD1. Germline assignment: CDR1 GTSNPN and CDR2 SVGIG (reference sequence). The V segment lost 0 bases and the J segment 3 bases; nucleotides outside the gene matches: 5. This CDR3 is built from 15 residues. The CDR3 reads CAWSVPGGNNQPQHF. Here the CDR3 DNA reads TGTGCCTGGAGTGTACCAGGGGGGAACAATCAGCCCCAGCATTTT.

This clone is medium-sized. This chain joins TRBV27 and TRBJ2-7, with D perhaps TRBD1 (6 bases). The CDR3 sequence is 12 residues long. V was pared by 4 bases and J by 5 bases, with 9 bases between. Germline V lookup: CDR1 MNHEY, CDR2 SMNVEV (reference sequence). The CDR3 loop is CASSWRQDEQYF. Here the CDR3 DNA reads TGTGCCAGCAGTTGGAGACAGGACGAGCAGTACTTC.

The genes are TRBV30 and TRBJ2-1, with D possibly being TRBD1 (5 bases). V lost 0 bases to trimming and J lost 5 bases, with 11 bases between them. The CDR3 runs to 14 residues. CDR1 GTSNPN and CDR2 SVGIG come from the germline V gene (reference sequence). The CDR3 region has the DNA TGTGCCTGGAGTGTAGGGGTTGGGCACAATGAGCAGTTCTTC. As protein: CAWSVGVGHNEQFF.

The rearrangement links TRBV19 to TRBJ1-3, with TRBD1 matching over 7 bases. This CDR3 is 14 amino acids long. Germline CDR1 and CDR2: LNHDA and SQIVND (reference sequence). Trimming removed 9 bases from V and 4 bases from J; junction bases left unmatched: 9. CDR3 DNA sequence: TGTGCCAGCAACAGGGGATCTAAAGGAAACACCATATATTTT. This codes for CASNRGSKGNTIYF.

The genes are TRBV13 and TRBJ2-1; 8 bases map to TRBD1. Unmatched junction bases numbered 15, after V lost 5 bases and J lost 9 bases. Germline CDR1 PRHDT, CDR2 FYEKMQ (reference sequence). The CDR3 has 16 residues. The CDR3 DNA reads as TGTGCCAGCAGCCCCCCCGGGACAGGCCCACCGCGTGAGCAGTTCTTC. Its translation: CASSPPGTGPPREQFF. Filled out from reference TRBV13 and TRBJ2-1, the complete variable domain reads AAGVIQSPRHLIKEKRETATLKCYPIPRHDTVYWYQQGPGQDPQFLISFYEKMQSDKGSIPDRFSAQQFSDYHSELNMSSLELGDSALYFCASSPPGTGPPREQFFGPGTRLTVL.

On this clone itself: Other DNA sequences of this sample code for an identical CDR3. The V gene is TRBV9, the J gene TRBJ2-2; no reliable D call. With 4 bases removed from V and 5 bases from J, the gap between germline ends came to 9 bases. The CDR3 is 13 amino acids. Germline V gene data show CDR1 as SGDLS and CDR2 as YYNGEE. The CDR3 region is CASSPRGTGELFF. The CDR3 DNA reads TGTGCCAGCAGCCCGAGAGGTACCGGGGAGCTGTTTTTT.

V gene TRBV9 combines with J gene TRBJ1-4; 8 nucleotides match TRBD1. J was trimmed by 8 bases and V by 2 bases; bases with no gene match: 2. This CDR3 contains 13 residues. Per the germline V gene, CDR1 is SGDLS and CDR2 is YYNGEE. CDR3 sequence (DNA): TGTGCCAGCAGCGTCGGACAGGGCGAAAAACTGTTTTTT. It yields the protein CASSVGQGEKLFF.

In this sample, this clone turned up once. V is TRBV7-2 and J is TRBJ1-3, with 7 nucleotides matching TRBD1. Germline V gene lookup returns CDR1 SGHTA and CDR2 FQGNSA. This CDR3 comprises 16 residues. V dropped 5 bases and J dropped 3; count of bases not matched to a gene: 10. The DNA for the CDR3 is TGTGCCAGCAGCGAACAAGGGGGCTTAATTGGAAACACCATATATTTT. Translation: CASSEQGGLIGNTIYF.

The J gene is TRBJ2-7, the V gene TRBV27; 9 bases line up with TRBD1. Unmatched junction bases numbered 5, after V lost 2 bases and J lost 3 bases. This CDR3 region has 15 residues. Germline CDR1 reads MNHEY; CDR2 reads SMNVEV (reference sequence). CDR3 sequence reads: CASSLSGQGFYEQYF. The CDR3 DNA follows: TGTGCCAGCAGTTTAAGTGGACAGGGGTTCTACGAGCAGTACTTC.

This clone has a handful of counts. This chain joins TRBV7-6 and TRBJ1-1; TRBD1 matches 7 bases. J gave up 3 bases and V 3 bases, and 4 bases lay outside the gene matches. Germline V CDR1 and CDR2: SGHVS, FNYEAQ. There are 14 residues in the CDR3. The CDR3 sequence is CASSLTGLDTEAFF. CDR3 DNA: TGTGCCAGCAGCTTGACAGGGTTAGACACTGAAGCTTTCTTT.